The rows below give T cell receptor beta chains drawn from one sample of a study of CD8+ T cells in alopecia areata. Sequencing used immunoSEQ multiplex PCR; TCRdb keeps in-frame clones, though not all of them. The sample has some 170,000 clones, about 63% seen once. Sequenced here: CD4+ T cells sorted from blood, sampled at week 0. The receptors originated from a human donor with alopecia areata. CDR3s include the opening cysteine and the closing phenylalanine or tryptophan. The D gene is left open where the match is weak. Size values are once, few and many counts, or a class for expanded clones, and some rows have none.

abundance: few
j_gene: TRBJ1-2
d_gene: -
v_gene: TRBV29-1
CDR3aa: CSVRRQLYGYTF
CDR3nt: TGCAGCGTCCGCCGACAGCTCTATGGCTACACCTTC

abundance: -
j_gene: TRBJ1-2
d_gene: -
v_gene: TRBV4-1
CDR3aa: CASSQDMSGGFGYTF
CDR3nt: TGCGCCAGCAGCCAAGATATGTCAGGAGGGTTTGGCTACACCTTC

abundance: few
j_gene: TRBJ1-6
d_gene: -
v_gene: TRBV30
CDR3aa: CAWSDKGSSPLHF
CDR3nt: TGTGCCTGGAGTGATAAGGGAAGCTCACCCCTCCACTTT

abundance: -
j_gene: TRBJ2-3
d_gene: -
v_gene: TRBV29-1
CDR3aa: CSTAGAPSSTDTQYF
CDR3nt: TGCAGCACAGCCGGGGCCCCATCTAGCACAGATACGCAGTATTTT

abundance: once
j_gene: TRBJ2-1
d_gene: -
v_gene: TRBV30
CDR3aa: CAWSQVNEQFF
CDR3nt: TGTGCCTGGAGTCAGGTCAATGAGCAGTTCTTC

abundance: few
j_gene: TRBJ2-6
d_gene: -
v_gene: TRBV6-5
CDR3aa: CASSLGQTGANVLTF
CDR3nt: TGTGCCAGCAGCCTCGGACAGACTGGGGCCAACGTCCTGACTTTC

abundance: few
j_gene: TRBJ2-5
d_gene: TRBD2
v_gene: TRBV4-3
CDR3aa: CASSQAGLAEETQYF
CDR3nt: TGCGCCAGCAGCCAAGCCGGACTAGCGGAAGAGACCCAGTACTTC

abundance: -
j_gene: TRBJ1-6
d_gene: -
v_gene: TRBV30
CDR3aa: CAWRTGRRGPLHF
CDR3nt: TGTGCCTGGAGGACAGGCCGACGGGGGCCCCTCCACTTT

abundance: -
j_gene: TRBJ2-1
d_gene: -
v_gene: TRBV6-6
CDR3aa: CASSGLFNEQFF
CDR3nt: TGTGCCAGCAGTGGCCTGTTCAATGAGCAGTTCTTC

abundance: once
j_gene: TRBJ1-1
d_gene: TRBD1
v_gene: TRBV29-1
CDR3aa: CSVEPQGATEAFF
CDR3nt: TGCAGCGTTGAGCCACAGGGGGCCACTGAAGCTTTCTTT